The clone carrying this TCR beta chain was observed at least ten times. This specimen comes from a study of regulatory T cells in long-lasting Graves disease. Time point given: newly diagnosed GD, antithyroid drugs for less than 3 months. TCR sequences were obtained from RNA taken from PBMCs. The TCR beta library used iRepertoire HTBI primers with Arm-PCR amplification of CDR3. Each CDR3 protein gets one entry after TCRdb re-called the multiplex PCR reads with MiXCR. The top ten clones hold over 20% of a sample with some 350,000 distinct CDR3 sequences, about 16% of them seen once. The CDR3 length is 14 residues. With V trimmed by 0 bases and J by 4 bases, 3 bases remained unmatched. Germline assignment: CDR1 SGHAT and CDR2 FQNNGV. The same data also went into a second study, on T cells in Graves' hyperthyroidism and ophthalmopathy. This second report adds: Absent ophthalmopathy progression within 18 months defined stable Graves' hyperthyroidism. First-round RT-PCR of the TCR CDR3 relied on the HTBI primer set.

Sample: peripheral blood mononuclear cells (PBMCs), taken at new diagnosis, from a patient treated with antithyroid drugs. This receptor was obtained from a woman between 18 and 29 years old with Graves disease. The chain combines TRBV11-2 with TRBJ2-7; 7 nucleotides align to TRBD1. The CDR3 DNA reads TGTGCCAGCAGCTTAGAGGGACAGCGGTACGAGCAGTACTTC. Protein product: CASSLEGQRYEQYF.